Below, one TCR beta chain is given with its context. Authors' methods: Amplified reference gene primers provided the basis for estimating nucleated cell counts. The assay was immunoSEQ multiplex PCR, and TCRdb's table has in-frame clones only and misses some. V, J and clone size derive from that table, while D and trimming were established from the DNA sequence. This sample carries more than 350,000 clones, around 87% of them seen once, and the ten largest clones take over 9.5%. The length of the CDR3 is 15 residues. Germline loops: CDR1 LNHDA, CDR2 SQIVND (reference sequence). With 10 bases clipped from V and 8 bases from J, the junction kept 16 bases outside the gene matches. During active infection, Seattle patients enrolled and were then monitored through disease. The sample is drawn from a study of blood T cell repertoires in COVID-19. The overall study: Specimens from acute and convalescent COVID-19 originated in the United States, Italy and Spain. The analysed material was cDNA or gDNA that came from T cells, B-cell-depleted T cells, or PBMCs.

Sequencing was done on a sample of peripheral blood. The sequence derives from a woman under 40 with COVID-19, enrolled during active disease. The rearrangement joins TRBV19 to TRBJ2-2; TRBD1 matches 7 bases. In nucleotides, the CDR3 is TGTGCCACCTCGACCGTGACAGGGAGCTCTGGGGAGCTGTTTTTT. Amino acid sequence: CATSTVTGSSGELFF.